One sample yielded the 3 T cell receptor beta chains listed below, sequenced in a study of blood T cells in healthy people across ages. Sample-barcoded 5' priming and a J-beta primer mix drove a second PCR of roughly 7 to 11 cycles. MiXCR was run by TCRdb on the 5' RACE reads, yielding one entry per CDR3 protein. The sample lists 1.5 million to 2 million distinct CDR3 sequences; 28% were seen once. The sample taken for sequencing was blood. The receptors were gathered from a woman aged 25 to 39 in good health.

Note on this clonotype: A much larger clone differs by one base, so this may be a read error. The conserved final phenylalanine or tryptophan is absent from the CDR3, which likely points to a read error. The chain recombines TRBV29-1 with TRBJ2-5, with a weak D call TRBD1 (6 bases). The CDR3 extends over 12 amino acids. Trimming stripped 3 bases from V and 4 bases from J, with 9 bases between. Germline V gene data show CDR1 as SQVTM and CDR2 as ANQGSEA. CDR3 nucleotides: TGCAGCGTTGACCCAGGGGTAGAGACCCAGTACGTC. Protein product: CSVDPGVETQYV.

The rearrangement links TRBV6-5 to TRBJ2-5; 9 bases are a match to TRBD2. The germline V gene encodes CDR1 MNHEY and CDR2 SVGAGI. V lost 2 bases to trimming and J lost 4 bases; unmatched junction nucleotides: 11. The length of the CDR3 is 17 residues. In DNA form, the CDR3 reads TGTGCCAGCAGTTACACCCTGATAGCGGGAGTGGGAGAGACCCAGTACTTC. It yields the protein CASSYTLIAGVGETQYF.

As for this clonotype: A read error may account for a junction end that differs from germline. The CDR3 region is CGASLGTVRSGANVLTF. In nucleotides, the CDR3 is TGCGGTGCTAGTCTGGGGACCGTAAGGTCTGGGGCCAACGTCCTGACTTTC. V gene TRBV20-1 combines with J gene TRBJ2-6; D may correspond to TRBD1 or TRBD2 (5 bases each). This CDR3 comprises 17 residues. Germline CDR1 is DFQATT and CDR2 is SNEGSKA (reference sequence).